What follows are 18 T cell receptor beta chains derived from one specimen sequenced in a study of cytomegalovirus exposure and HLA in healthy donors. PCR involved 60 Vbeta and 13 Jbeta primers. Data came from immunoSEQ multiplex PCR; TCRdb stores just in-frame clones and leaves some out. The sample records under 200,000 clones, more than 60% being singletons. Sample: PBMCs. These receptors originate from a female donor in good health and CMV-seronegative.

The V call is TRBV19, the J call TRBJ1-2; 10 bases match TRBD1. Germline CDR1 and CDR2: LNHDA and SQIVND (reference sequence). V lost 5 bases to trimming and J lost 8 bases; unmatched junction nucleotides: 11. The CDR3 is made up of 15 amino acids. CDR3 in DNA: TGTGCCAGTAGTCTACCTCCGCGACAGGGGGCCGGCTACACCTTC. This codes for CASSLPPRQGAGYTF.

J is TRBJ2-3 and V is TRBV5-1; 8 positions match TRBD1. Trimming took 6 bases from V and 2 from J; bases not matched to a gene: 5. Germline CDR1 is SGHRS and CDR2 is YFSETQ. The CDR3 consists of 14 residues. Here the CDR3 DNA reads TGCGCCAGCACGACAGGGGTATTCACAGATACGCAGTATTTT. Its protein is CASTTGVFTDTQYF.

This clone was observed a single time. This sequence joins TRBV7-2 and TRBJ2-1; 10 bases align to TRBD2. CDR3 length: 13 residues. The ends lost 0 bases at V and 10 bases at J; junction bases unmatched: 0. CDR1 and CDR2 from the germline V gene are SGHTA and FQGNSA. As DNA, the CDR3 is TGTGCCAGCAGCTTAGCACTAGCGGGAGAGCAGTTCTTC. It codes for CASSLALAGEQFF.

CDR3 DNA sequence: TGTGCCAGCAGTGAACAGGGACAGGGGAGCCACGAGCAGTACTTC. Translation: CASSEQGQGSHEQYF. The chain uses TRBV2 and TRBJ2-7; 10 bases fit TRBD1. From germline, CDR1 is SNHLY and CDR2 FYNNEI. CDR3 length equals 15 residues. V shed 2 bases, J shed 5 bases, and the junction held 6 bases outside the gene matches.

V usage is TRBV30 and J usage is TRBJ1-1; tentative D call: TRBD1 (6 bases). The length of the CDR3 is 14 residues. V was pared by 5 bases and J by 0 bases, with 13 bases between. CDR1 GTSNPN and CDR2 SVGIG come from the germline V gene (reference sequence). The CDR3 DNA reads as TGTGCCTGGTCCCCCGGGGGGCTGAACACTGAAGCTTTCTTT. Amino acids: CAWSPGGLNTEAFF.

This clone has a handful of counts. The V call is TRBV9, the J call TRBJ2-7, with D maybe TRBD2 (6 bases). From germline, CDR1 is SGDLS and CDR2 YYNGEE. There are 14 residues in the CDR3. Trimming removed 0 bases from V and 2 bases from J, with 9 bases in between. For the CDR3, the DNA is TGTGCCAGCAGCGTAGCGGGGGAGACCTACGAGCAGTACTTC. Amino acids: CASSVAGETYEQYF.

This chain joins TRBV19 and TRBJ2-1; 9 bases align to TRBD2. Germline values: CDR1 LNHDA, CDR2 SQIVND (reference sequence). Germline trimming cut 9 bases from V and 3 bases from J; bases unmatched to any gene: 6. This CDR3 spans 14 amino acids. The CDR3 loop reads CASLETSGYNEQFF. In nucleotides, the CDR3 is TGTGCCAGCCTTGAGACTAGCGGCTACAATGAGCAGTTCTTC.

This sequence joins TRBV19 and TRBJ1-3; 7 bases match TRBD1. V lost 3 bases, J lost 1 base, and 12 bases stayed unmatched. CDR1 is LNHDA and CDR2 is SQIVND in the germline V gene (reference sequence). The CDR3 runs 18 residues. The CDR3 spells CASSITGTDFISGNTIYF. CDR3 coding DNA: TGTGCCAGTAGTATTACCGGGACAGACTTTATTTCTGGAAACACCATATATTTT.

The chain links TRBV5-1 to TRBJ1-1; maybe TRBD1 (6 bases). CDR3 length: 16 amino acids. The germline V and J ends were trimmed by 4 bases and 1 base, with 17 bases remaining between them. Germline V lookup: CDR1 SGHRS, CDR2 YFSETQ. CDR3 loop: CASSDVRGAGNTEAFF. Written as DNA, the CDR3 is TGCGCCAGCAGCGACGTGCGGGGGGCCGGGAACACTGAAGCTTTCTTT.

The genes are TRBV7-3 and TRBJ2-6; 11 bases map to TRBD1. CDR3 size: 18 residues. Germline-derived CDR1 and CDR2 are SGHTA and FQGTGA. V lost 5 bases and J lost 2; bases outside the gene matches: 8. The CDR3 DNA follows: TGTGCCAGCAGCAGCCTGGACAGGGGGCTGACTGGGGCCAACGTCCTGACTTTC. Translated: CASSSLDRGLTGANVLTF.

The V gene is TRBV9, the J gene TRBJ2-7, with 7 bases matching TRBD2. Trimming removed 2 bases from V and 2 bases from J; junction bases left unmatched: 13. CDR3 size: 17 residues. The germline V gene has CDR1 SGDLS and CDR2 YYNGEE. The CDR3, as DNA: TGTGCCAGCAGCGTTGGTAGGGTAGCGGGTCCCACCTACGAGCAGTACTTC. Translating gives CASSVGRVAGPTYEQYF.

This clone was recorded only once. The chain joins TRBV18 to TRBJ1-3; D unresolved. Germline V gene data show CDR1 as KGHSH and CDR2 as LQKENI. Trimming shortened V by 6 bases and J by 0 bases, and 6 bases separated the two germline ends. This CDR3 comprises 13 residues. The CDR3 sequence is CASSPGSGNTIYF. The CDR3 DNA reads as TGTGCCAGCTCGCCCGGCTCTGGAAACACCATATATTTT.

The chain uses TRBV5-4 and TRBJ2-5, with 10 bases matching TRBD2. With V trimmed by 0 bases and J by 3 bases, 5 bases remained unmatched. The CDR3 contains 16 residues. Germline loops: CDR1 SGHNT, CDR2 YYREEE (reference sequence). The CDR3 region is CASSLERGGMKETQYF. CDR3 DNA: TGTGCCAGCAGCTTGGAGCGGGGGGGTATGAAAGAGACCCAGTACTTC.

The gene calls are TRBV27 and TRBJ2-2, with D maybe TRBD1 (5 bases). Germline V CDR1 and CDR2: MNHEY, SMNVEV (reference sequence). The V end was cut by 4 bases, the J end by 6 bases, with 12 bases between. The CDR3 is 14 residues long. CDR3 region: CASSWQGRAGELFF. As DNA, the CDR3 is TGTGCCAGCAGTTGGCAGGGTAGGGCCGGGGAGCTGTTTTTT.

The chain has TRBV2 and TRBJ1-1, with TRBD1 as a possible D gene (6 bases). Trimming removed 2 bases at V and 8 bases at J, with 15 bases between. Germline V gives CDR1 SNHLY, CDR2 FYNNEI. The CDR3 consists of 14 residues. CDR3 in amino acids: CASSESTGGPEAFF. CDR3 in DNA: TGTGCCAGCAGTGAAAGTACGGGGGGCCCCGAAGCTTTCTTT.

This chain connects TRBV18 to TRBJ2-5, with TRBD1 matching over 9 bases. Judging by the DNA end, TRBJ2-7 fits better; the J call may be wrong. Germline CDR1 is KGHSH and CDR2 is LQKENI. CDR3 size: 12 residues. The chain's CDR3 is CASSGQGNEQYF. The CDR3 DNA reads TGTGCCAGCTCGGGACAGGGTAACGAGCAGTACTTC.

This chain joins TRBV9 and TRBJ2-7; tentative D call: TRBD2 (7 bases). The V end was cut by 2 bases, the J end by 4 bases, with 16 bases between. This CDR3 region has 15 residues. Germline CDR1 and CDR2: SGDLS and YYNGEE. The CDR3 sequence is CASSVAWGGLYEQYF. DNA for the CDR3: TGTGCCAGCAGCGTGGCCTGGGGGGGCCTATACGAGCAGTACTTC.

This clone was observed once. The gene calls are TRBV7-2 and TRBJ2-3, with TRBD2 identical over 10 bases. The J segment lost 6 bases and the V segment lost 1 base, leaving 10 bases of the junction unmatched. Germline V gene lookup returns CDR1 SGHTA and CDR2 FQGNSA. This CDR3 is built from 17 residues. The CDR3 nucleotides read TGTGCCAGCAGCTTAGGGGCTAGCGGGGGTAGGAGGGATACGCAGTATTTT. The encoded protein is CASSLGASGGRRDTQYF.